This T cell receptor (beta chain) originates from a study of blood T cell repertoires in COVID-19. In the study overall: Collection of acute and convalescent COVID-19 samples took place in the United States, Italy and Spain. The analysed material was cDNA or gDNA that came from T cells, B-cell-depleted T cells, or PBMCs.

Original handling: Reference gene primers were amplified, and this amplification served to estimate nucleated cell counts. Profiled with immunoSEQ multiplex PCR; TCRdb holds only in-frame clones, not every one. V, J and clone size are taken as reported in that table, and D and trimming were inferred from the DNA itself. The table records 80,000 to 100,000 clones, 80% of them present only once. This clone was seen only once. The CDR3 is made up of 16 amino acids. The V gene's germline CDR1 is MRHNA and CDR2 SNTAGT. Germline trimming cut 4 bases from V and 4 bases from J; bases unmatched to any gene: 7.

The specimen was peripheral blood. The rearrangement joins TRBV6-4 to TRBJ2-2; 9 bases line up with TRBD2. This receptor was taken from a human donor in a cohort sampled during active COVID-19. The DNA of the CDR3 is TGTGCCAGCAGTGCTTCTAGCGGGATTCTCACCGGGGAGCTGTTTTTT. It yields the protein CASSASSGILTGELFF.